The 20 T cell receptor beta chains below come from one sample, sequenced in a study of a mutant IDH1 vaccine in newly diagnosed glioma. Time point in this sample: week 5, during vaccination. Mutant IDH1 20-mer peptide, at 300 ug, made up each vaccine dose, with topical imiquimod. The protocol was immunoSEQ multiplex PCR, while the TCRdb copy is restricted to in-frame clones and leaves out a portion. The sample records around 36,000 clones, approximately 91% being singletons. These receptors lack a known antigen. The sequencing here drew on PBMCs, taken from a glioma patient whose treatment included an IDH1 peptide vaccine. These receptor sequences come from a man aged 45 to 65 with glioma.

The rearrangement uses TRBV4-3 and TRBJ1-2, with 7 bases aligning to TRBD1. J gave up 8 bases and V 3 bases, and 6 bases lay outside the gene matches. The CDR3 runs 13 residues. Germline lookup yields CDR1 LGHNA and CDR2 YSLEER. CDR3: CASSQWTGSGYTF. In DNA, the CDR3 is TGCGCCAGCAGCCAGTGGACAGGAAGCGGCTACACCTTC.

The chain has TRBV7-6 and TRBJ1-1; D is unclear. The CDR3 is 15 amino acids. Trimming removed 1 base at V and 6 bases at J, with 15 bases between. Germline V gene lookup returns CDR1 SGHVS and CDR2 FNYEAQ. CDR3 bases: TGTGCCAGCAGCTTAGGTTTGAGGGTCGGCGCTGAAGCTTTCTTT. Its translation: CASSLGLRVGAEAFF.

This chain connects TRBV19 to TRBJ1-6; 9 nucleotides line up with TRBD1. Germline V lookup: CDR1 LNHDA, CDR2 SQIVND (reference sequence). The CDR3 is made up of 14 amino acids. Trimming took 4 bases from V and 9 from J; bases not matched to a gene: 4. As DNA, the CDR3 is TGTGCCAGTAGTACATGGGACAGGGTTTCACCCCTCCACTTT. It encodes CASSTWDRVSPLHF.

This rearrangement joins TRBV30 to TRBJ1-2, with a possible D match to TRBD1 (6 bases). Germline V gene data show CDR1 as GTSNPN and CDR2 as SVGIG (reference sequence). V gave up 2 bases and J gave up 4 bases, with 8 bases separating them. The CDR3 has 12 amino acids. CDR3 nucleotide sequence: TGTGCCTGGAGTCCCAGGGGCTATGGCTACACCTTC. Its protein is CAWSPRGYGYTF.

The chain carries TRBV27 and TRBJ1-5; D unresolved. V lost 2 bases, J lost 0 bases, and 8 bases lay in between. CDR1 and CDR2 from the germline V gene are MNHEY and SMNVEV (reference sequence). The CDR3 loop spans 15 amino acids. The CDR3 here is CASSLGFGSNQPQHF. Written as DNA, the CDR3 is TGTGCCAGCAGTTTAGGTTTCGGTAGCAATCAGCCCCAGCATTTT.

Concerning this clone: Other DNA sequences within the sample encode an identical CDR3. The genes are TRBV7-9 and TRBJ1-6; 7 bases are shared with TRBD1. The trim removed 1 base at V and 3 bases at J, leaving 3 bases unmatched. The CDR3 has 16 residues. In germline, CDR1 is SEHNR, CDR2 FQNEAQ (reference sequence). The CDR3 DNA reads TGTGCCAGCAGCTTAGGACAGGGTTTCTATAATTCACCCCTCCACTTT. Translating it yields CASSLGQGFYNSPLHF.

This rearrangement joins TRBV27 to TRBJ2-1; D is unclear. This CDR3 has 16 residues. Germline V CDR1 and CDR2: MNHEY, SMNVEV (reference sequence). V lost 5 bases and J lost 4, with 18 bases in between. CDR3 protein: CASSPLRPWWYNEQFF. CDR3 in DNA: TGTGCCAGCAGTCCTTTACGTCCGTGGTGGTACAATGAGCAGTTCTTC.

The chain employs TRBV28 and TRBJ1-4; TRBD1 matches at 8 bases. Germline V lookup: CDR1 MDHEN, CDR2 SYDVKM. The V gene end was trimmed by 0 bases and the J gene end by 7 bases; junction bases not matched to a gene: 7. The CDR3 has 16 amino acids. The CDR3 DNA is TGTGCCAGCAGTTTATGGGAGGGGACAGGCTTTGAAAAACTGTTTTTT. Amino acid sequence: CASSLWEGTGFEKLFF.

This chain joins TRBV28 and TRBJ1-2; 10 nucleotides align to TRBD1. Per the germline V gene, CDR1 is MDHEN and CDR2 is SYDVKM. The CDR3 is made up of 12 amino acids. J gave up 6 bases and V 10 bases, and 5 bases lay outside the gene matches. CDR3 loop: CATGQGMDGYTF. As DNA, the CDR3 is TGTGCCACGGGACAGGGGATGGATGGCTACACCTTC.

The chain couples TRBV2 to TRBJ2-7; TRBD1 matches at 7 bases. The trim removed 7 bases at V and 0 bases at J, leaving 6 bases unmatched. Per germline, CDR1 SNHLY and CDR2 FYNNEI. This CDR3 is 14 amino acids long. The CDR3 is CASTTGQTSYEQYF. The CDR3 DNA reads TGTGCCAGCACAACGGGACAGACCTCCTACGAGCAGTACTTC.

The CDR3 is CASSSGAGQEKLFF. CDR3 nucleotide sequence: TGTGCCAGCAGCTCTGGGGCAGGACAGGAAAAACTGTTTTTT. This chain joins TRBV7-9 and TRBJ1-4; D perhaps matches TRBD1 (6 bases). CDR1 is SEHNR and CDR2 is FQNEAQ in the germline V gene (reference sequence). The CDR3 has 14 residues. V shed 4 bases and J shed 8 bases, with 14 bases lying between them.

The CDR3 is CASSETPGRVDEKLFF. The CDR3, as DNA: TGTGCCAGCAGCGAGACTCCGGGACGGGTCGACGAAAAACTGTTTTTT. The chain uses TRBV9 and TRBJ1-4, with a tentative D call TRBD1 (5 bases). V lost 3 bases and J lost 8, with 20 bases in between. This CDR3 contains 16 residues. CDR1 is SGDLS and CDR2 is YYNGEE in the germline V gene.

CDR3 bases: TGTGCCAGCAGCTTAGACCCGGCAGGGCGGACCGGGGAGCTGTTTTTT. Protein sequence: CASSLDPAGRTGELFF. This chain joins TRBV7-9 and TRBJ2-2, with D perhaps matching TRBD1 (5 bases). Trimming took off 1 base at V and 5 bases at J, with 14 bases between the two ends. The CDR3 has 16 residues. Germline assignment: CDR1 SEHNR and CDR2 FQNEAQ (reference sequence).

CDR3 coding DNA: TGTGCCAGTAGTCCGGGACAGGGAAGGAACATTCAGTACTTC. Its protein product is CASSPGQGRNIQYF. The gene calls are TRBV19 and TRBJ2-4; TRBD1 aligns across 9 bases. This CDR3 has 14 residues. J gave up 7 bases and V 5 bases, and 6 bases lay outside the gene matches. Per germline, CDR1 LNHDA and CDR2 SQIVND (reference sequence). Supplemented by reference TRBV19 and TRBJ2-4, the full variable domain reads DGGITQSPKYLFRKEGQNVTLSCEQNLNHDAMYWYRQDPGQGLRLIYYSQIVNDFQKGDIAEGYSVSREKKESFPLTVTSAQKNPTAFYLCASSPGQGRNIQYFGAGTRLSVL.

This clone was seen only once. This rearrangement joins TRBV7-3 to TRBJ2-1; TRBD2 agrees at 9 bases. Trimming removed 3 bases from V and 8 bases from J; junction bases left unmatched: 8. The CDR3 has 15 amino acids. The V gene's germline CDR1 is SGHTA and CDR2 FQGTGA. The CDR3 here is CASSFFSGSKDEQFF. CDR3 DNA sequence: TGTGCCAGCAGCTTCTTTAGCGGGAGTAAGGATGAGCAGTTCTTC. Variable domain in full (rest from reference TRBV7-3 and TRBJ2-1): GAGVSQTPSNKVTEKGKYVELRCDPISGHTALYWYRQSLGQGPEFLIYFQGTGAADDSGLPNDRFFAVRPEGSVSTLKIQRTERGDSAVYLCASSFFSGSKDEQFFGPGTRLTVL.

The DNA for the CDR3 is TGTGCCGGGCGAGAGGCAGATACGCAGTATTTT. The encoded protein is CAGREADTQYF. V usage is TRBV6-1 and J usage is TRBJ2-3; D remains ambiguous. This CDR3 comprises 11 residues. V lost 11 bases, J lost 4 bases, and 10 bases lay in between. Germline V gene sequence: CDR1 MNHNS, CDR2 SASEGT.

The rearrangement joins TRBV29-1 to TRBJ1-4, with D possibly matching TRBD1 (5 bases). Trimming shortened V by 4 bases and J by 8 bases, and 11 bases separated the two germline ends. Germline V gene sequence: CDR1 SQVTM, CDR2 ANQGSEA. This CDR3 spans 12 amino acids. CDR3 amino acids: CSVALGDEKLFF. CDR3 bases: TGCAGCGTTGCCCTTGGGGACGAAAAACTGTTTTTT.

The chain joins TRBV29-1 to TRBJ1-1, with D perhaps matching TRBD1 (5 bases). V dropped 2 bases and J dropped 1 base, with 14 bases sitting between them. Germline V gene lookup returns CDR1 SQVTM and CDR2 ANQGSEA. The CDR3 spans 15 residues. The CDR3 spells CSVESRGSTNTEAFF. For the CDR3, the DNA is TGCAGCGTTGAAAGCCGGGGGAGCACGAACACTGAAGCTTTCTTT.

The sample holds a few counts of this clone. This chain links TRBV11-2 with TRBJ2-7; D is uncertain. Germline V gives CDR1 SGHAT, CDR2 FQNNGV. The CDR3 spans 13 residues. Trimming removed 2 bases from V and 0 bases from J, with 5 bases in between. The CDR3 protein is CASSLQSSYEQYF. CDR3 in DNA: TGTGCCAGCAGCTTACAGAGCTCCTACGAGCAGTACTTC. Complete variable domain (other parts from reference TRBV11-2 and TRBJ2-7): EAGVAQSPRYKIIEKRQSVAFWCNPISGHATLYWYQQILGQGPKLLIQFQNNGVVDDSQLPKDRFSAERLKGVDSTLKIQPAKLEDSAVYLCASSLQSSYEQYFGPGTRLTVT.

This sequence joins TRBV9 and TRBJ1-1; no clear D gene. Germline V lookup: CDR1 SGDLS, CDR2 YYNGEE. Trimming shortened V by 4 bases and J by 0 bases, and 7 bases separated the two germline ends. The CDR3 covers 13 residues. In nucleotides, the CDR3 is TGTGCCAGCAGCCCCCGGCTGAACACTGAAGCTTTCTTT. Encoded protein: CASSPRLNTEAFF. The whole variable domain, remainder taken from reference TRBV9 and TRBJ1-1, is DSGVTQTPKHLITATGQRVTLRCSPRSGDLSVYWYQQSLDQGLQFLIQYYNGEERAKGNILERFSAQQFPDLHSELNLSSLELGDSALYFCASSPRLNTEAFFGQGTRLTVV.